Each of the 15 T cell receptor beta chains below was sequenced from the same sample in a study of neoadjuvant anti-PD-1 for oral cavity cancer. The data were produced by immunoSEQ multiplex PCR, yet TCRdb's version contains in-frame clones alone and is incomplete. The sample contains around 81,000 clones, around 80% of which appear only once. The sequences come from PBMCs, collected before nivolumab (anti-PD-1) treatment. The source of these receptors is a person between 35 and 79 years old with oral cavity squamous cell carcinoma.

The genes are TRBV10-3 and TRBJ1-1; TRBD1 matches at 10 bases. The V segment lost 11 bases and the J segment 5 bases; nucleotides outside the gene matches: 17. The CDR3 has 16 residues. CDR1 is ENHRY and CDR2 is SYGVKD in the germline V gene. The CDR3 reads CASSGTGEFGPTEAFF. For the CDR3, the DNA is TGTGCCTCATCCGGGACAGGGGAGTTCGGGCCGACTGAAGCTTTCTTT.

This clone was detected once. The chain is built from TRBV15 and TRBJ1-4; D call uncertain. This CDR3 has 16 residues. CDR1 is LNHNV, CDR2 YYDKDF, per germline (reference sequence). V lost 0 bases and J 2 bases, leaving 10 bases between the germline ends. The DNA of the CDR3 is TGTGCCACCAGCAGAGATCGAGCAGGTACTAATGAAAAACTGTTTTTT. It translates to CATSRDRAGTNEKLFF.

The J gene is TRBJ2-6, the V gene TRBV28; 7 bases line up with TRBD1. The trim removed 5 bases at V and 3 bases at J, leaving 4 bases unmatched. The CDR3 consists of 15 residues. Looked up from germline, CDR1 is MDHEN and CDR2 is SYDVKM. This CDR3 reads CASSRQGSGANVLTF. In nucleotides, the CDR3 is TGTGCCAGCAGTCGACAGGGAAGTGGGGCCAACGTCCTGACTTTC.

The chain is built from TRBV5-8 and TRBJ1-2; D call uncertain. The germline V and J ends were trimmed by 6 bases and 2 bases, with 17 bases remaining between them. The CDR3 sequence is 15 residues long. Germline assignment: CDR1 SGHTS and CDR2 YDEGEE. The CDR3 loop is CASNLRRGFNYGYTF. The CDR3 coding sequence is TGTGCCAGCAACTTACGGCGGGGATTCAACTATGGCTACACCTTC.

The CDR3 DNA sequence: TGTGCCAGCAGCGACGGTAGCGGTCCTTTCTGGGAGACCCAGTACTTC. Its protein is CASSDGSGPFWETQYF. The J gene is TRBJ2-5, the V gene TRBV11-2; TRBD2 is a possible D gene (6 bases). CDR1 and CDR2 from the germline V gene are SGHAT and FQNNGV. V shed 5 bases and J shed 5 bases, with 21 bases lying between them. The CDR3 totals 16 residues.

This rearrangement joins TRBV19 to TRBJ2-7, with a possible D match to TRBD2 (6 bases). Looked up from germline, CDR1 is LNHDA and CDR2 is SQIVND (reference sequence). V gave up 5 bases and J gave up 0 bases, with 17 bases separating them. The CDR3 runs to 16 residues. CDR3 in DNA: TGTGCCAGTAGTGGGACTTTGGTATCTGGCTCCTACGAGCAGTACTTC. Its protein product is CASSGTLVSGSYEQYF.

This rearrangement joins TRBV19 to TRBJ1-2; D might be TRBD1 (5 bases). Germline values: CDR1 LNHDA, CDR2 SQIVND (reference sequence). V lost 5 bases and J lost 5, with 15 bases in between. The CDR3 extends over 14 amino acids. CDR3 DNA: TGTGCCAGTAGTCGGGAGAGGGGCAGTTATGGCTACACCTTC. This gives the protein CASSRERGSYGYTF. Filled out from reference TRBV19 and TRBJ1-2, the complete variable domain reads DGGITQSPKYLFRKEGQNVTLSCEQNLNHDAMYWYRQDPGQGLRLIYYSQIVNDFQKGDIAEGYSVSREKKESFPLTVTSAQKNPTAFYLCASSRERGSYGYTFGSGTRLTVV.

This clone was observed a few times. The CDR3 nucleotides are TGCGCCAGCAGTGAGGCGGGGAACACCGGGGAGCTGTTTTTT. Amino acid sequence: CASSEAGNTGELFF. The chain joins TRBV10-1 to TRBJ2-2; maybe TRBD2 (5 bases). Trimming took 2 bases from V and 1 from J, leaving 5 bases between them. CDR1 is WNHNN and CDR2 is SYGVQD in the germline V gene (reference sequence). The CDR3 totals 14 residues.

This chain joins TRBV2 and TRBJ2-1; 13 nucleotides match TRBD2. The CDR3 totals 16 residues. V shed 3 bases and J 6 bases; nucleotides not matched to a gene: 5. Germline V gives CDR1 SNHLY, CDR2 FYNNEI. The CDR3 DNA follows: TGTGCCAGCAGTGATGGACTAGCGGGAGCCGTCAATGAGCAGTTCTTC. It codes for CASSDGLAGAVNEQFF.

The chain joins TRBV9 to TRBJ2-1; 7 nucleotides match TRBD2. V dropped 1 base and J dropped 8; count of bases not matched to a gene: 9. CDR3 size: 15 residues. Germline V gives CDR1 SGDLS, CDR2 YYNGEE. CDR3 DNA: TGTGCCAGCAGCGTATACGCGGGAGCCGTCTATGAGCAGTTCTTC. Residues: CASSVYAGAVYEQFF. Complete variable domain (other parts from reference TRBV9 and TRBJ2-1): DSGVTQTPKHLITATGQRVTLRCSPRSGDLSVYWYQQSLDQGLQFLIQYYNGEERAKGNILERFSAQQFPDLHSELNLSSLELGDSALYFCASSVYAGAVYEQFFGPGTRLTVL.

The chain couples TRBV5-6 to TRBJ1-2; D call uncertain. Germline CDR1 is SGHDT and CDR2 is YYEEEE. V gave up 4 bases and J gave up 6 bases, with 13 bases separating them. The CDR3 covers 13 residues. CDR3 in amino acids: CASSPTTVDGYTF. The CDR3 nucleotides read TGTGCCAGCAGCCCAACGACGGTCGATGGCTACACCTTC.

V is TRBV5-4 and J is TRBJ2-7, with D tentatively TRBD2 (6 bases). With 5 bases removed from V and 5 bases from J, the gap between germline ends came to 17 bases. Germline V gene data show CDR1 as SGHNT and CDR2 as YYREEE (reference sequence). This CDR3 contains 14 residues. This chain's CDR3 is CASRKAPGGHEQYF. In DNA form, the CDR3 reads TGTGCCAGCAGAAAGGCCCCCGGGGGTCACGAGCAGTACTTC.

V gene TRBV25-1 combines with J gene TRBJ2-1; D remains unclear. Germline V lookup: CDR1 MGHDK, CDR2 SYGVNS. The CDR3 runs to 15 residues. Trimming shortened V by 4 bases and J by 10 bases, and 20 bases separated the two germline ends. This CDR3 is CASSVTTDLLGEQFF. CDR3 coding DNA: TGTGCCAGCAGTGTCACAACGGACCTGCTTGGGGAGCAGTTCTTC.

The rearrangement uses TRBV27 and TRBJ1-4; possibly TRBD1 for D (5 bases). The germline V gene has CDR1 MNHEY and CDR2 SMNVEV (reference sequence). Trimming cost V 6 bases and J 8 bases, with 13 bases left between them. CDR3 length: 13 amino acids. The CDR3 region is CASRSGAGEKLFF. The CDR3 DNA reads as TGTGCCAGCAGGAGCGGGGCCGGGGAAAAACTGTTTTTT. The full variable domain, with the rest looked up from reference TRBV27 and TRBJ1-4, is EAQVTQNPRYLITVTGKKLTVTCSQNMNHEYMSWYRQDPGLGLRQIYYSMNVEVTDKGDVPEGYKVSRKEKRNFPLILESPSPNQTSLYFCASRSGAGEKLFFGSGTQLSVL.

The chain has TRBV29-1 and TRBJ2-5, with 7 bases matching TRBD1. Trimming removed 7 bases from V and 1 base from J; junction bases left unmatched: 3. The CDR3 length is 12 residues. CDR1 is SQVTM, CDR2 ANQGSEA, per germline. The CDR3 region is CSGDRVQETQYF. The DNA of the CDR3 is TGCAGCGGAGACAGGGTCCAAGAGACCCAGTACTTC.